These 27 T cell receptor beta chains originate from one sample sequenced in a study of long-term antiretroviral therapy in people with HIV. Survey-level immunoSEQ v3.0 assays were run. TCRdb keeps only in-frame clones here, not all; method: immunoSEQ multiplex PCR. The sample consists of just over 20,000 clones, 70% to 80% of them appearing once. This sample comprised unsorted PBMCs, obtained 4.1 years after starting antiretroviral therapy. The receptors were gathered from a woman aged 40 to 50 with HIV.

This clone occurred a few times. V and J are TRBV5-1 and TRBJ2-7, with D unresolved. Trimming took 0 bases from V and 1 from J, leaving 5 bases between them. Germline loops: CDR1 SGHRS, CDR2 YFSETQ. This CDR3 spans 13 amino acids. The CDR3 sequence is CASSLAPSYEQYF. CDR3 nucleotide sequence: TGCGCCAGCAGCTTGGCTCCTTCCTACGAGCAGTACTTC.

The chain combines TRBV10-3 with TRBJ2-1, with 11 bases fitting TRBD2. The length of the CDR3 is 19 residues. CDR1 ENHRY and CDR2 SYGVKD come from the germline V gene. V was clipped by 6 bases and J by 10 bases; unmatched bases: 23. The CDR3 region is CAIRDWDRDTTSGRYEQFF. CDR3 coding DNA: TGTGCCATCAGGGACTGGGACAGGGACACCACTAGCGGGAGATACGAGCAGTTCTTC.

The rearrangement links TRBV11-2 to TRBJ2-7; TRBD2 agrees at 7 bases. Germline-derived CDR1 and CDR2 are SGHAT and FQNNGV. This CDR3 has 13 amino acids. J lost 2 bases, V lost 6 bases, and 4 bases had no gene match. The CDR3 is CASRAGLTYEQYF. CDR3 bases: TGTGCCAGCAGGGCGGGACTAACCTACGAGCAGTACTTC.

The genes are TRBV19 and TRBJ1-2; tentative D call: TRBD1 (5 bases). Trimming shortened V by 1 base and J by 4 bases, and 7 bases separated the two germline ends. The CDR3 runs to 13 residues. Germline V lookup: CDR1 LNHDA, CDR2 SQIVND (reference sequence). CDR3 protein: CASSIARAYGYTF. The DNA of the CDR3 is TGTGCCAGTAGTATAGCCAGGGCCTATGGCTACACCTTC.

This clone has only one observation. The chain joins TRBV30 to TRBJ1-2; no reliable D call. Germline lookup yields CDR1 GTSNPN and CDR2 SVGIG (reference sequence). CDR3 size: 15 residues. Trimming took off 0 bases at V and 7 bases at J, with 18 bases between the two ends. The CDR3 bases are TGTGCCTGGAGTGTAAACGGCTCCCCTCGGGCTGGCTACACCTTC. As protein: CAWSVNGSPRAGYTF.

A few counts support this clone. CDR3 bases: TGTGCCAGCACCCCGGGACTAGCGGGGTATAGCTCCTACAATGAGCAGTTCTTC. Amino acids: CASTPGLAGYSSYNEQFF. V gene TRBV7-9 combines with J gene TRBJ2-1, with 13 bases aligning to TRBD2. The CDR3 spans 18 residues. V lost 7 bases, J lost 0 bases, and 9 bases stayed unmatched. Germline V gene lookup returns CDR1 SEHNR and CDR2 FQNEAQ (reference sequence).

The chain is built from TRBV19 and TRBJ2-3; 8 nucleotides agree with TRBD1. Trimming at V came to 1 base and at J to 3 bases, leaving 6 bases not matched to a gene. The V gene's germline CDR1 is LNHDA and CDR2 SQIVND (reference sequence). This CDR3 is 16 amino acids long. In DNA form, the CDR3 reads TGTGCCAGTAGTATAGGCGGGACAGGTTTGACAGATACGCAGTATTTT. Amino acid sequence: CASSIGGTGLTDTQYF.

For the CDR3, the DNA is TGTGCCAGCAGCTTGGAGCGGGGCAGGGGGACTGAAGCTTTCTTT. It specifies CASSLERGRGTEAFF. The chain links TRBV5-4 to TRBJ1-1, with 7 positions matching TRBD1. The V gene's germline CDR1 is SGHNT and CDR2 YYREEE (reference sequence). J was trimmed by 5 bases and V by 0 bases; bases with no gene match: 7. This CDR3 is 15 amino acids long.

Here the CDR3 DNA reads TGTGCCAGTAGTATAGTCGAGGGGGTCAATGAGCAGTTCTTC. Residues: CASSIVEGVNEQFF. This chain connects TRBV19 to TRBJ2-1, with a possible D match to TRBD1 (6 bases). Germline V gives CDR1 LNHDA, CDR2 SQIVND (reference sequence). The CDR3 has 14 residues. V was cut by 1 base and J by 6 bases, with 10 bases left in between.

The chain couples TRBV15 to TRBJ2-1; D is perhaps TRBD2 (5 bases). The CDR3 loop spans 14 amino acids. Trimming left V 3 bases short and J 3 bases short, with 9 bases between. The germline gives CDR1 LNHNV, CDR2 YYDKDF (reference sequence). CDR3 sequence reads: CATSSNRDYNEQFF. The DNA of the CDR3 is TGTGCCACCAGCAGTAACCGGGACTACAATGAGCAGTTCTTC.

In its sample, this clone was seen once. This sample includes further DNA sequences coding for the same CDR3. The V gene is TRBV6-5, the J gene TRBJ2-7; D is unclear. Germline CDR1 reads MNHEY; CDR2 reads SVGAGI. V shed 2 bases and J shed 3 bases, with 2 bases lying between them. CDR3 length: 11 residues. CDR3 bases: TGTGCCAGCAGTTACGACTACGAGCAGTACTTC. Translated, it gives CASSYDYEQYF.

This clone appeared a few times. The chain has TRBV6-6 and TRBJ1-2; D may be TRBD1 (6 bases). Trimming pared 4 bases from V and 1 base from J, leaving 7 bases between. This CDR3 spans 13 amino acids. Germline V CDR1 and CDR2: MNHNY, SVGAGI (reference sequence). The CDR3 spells CASSLDSNYGYTF. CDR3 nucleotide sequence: TGTGCCAGCAGTTTGGACAGTAACTATGGCTACACCTTC.

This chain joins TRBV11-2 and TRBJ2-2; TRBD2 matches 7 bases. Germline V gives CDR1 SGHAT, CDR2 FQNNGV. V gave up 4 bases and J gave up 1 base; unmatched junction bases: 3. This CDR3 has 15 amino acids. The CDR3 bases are TGTGCCAGCAGCTCATGGACTAGGAACACCGGGGAGCTGTTTTTT. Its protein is CASSSWTRNTGELFF.

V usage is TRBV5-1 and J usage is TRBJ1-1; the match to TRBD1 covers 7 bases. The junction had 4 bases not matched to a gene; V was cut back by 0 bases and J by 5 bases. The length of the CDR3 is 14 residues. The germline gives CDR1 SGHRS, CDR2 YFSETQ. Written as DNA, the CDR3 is TGCGCCAGCAGCTTGGATCCAGGGGGGACTGAAGCTTTCTTT. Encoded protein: CASSLDPGGTEAFF.

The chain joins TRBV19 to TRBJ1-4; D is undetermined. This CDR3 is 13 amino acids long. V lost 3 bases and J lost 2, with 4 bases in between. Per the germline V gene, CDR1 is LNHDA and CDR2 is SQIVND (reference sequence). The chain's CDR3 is CASSMGTNEKLFF. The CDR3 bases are TGTGCCAGTAGTATGGGTACTAATGAAAAACTGTTTTTT.

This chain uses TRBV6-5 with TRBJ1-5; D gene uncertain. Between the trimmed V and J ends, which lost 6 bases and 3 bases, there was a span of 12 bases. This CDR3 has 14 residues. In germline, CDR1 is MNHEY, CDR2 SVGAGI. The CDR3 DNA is TGTGCCAGCAGACCGAGGACTGTCAATCAGCCCCAGCATTTT. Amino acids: CASRPRTVNQPQHF.

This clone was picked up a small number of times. This CDR3 reads CASSYSGGNGGYTF. CDR3 coding DNA: TGTGCCAGCAGTTACTCCGGGGGAAATGGCGGCTACACCTTC. The chain links TRBV6-5 to TRBJ1-2; tentative D call: TRBD1 (5 bases). The CDR3 covers 14 residues. The V and J ends lost 0 bases and 8 bases respectively, with 13 bases between them. CDR1 is MNHEY, CDR2 SVGAGI, per germline.

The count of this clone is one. CDR3 sequence reads: CATQGLGYGYTF. CDR3 nucleotides: TGTGCCACCCAGGGTCTGGGCTATGGCTACACCTTC. The chain is built from TRBV6-6 and TRBJ1-2, with a tentative D call TRBD1 (5 bases). This CDR3 spans 12 amino acids. V dropped 10 bases and J dropped 4 bases, with 13 bases sitting between them. From germline, CDR1 is MNHNY and CDR2 SVGAGI (reference sequence).

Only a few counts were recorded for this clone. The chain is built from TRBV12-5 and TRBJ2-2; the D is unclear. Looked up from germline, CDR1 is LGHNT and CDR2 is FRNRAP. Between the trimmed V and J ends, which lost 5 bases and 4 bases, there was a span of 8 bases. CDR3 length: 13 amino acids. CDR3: CASGTTSTGELFF. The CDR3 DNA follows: TGTGCTAGTGGTACCACGAGCACCGGGGAGCTGTTTTTT.

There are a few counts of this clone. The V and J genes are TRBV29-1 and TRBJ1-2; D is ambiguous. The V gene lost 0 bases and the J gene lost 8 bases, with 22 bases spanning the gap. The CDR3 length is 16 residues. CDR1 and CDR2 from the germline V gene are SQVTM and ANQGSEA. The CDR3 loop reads CSVEDLSDGETSGYTF. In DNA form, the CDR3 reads TGCAGCGTTGAAGATCTTTCGGACGGGGAAACCTCCGGCTACACCTTC.

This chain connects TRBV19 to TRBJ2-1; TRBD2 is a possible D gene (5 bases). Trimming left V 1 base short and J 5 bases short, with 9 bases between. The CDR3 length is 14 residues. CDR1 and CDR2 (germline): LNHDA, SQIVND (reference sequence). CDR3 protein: CASSIGGINNEQFF. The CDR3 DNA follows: TGTGCCAGTAGTATAGGAGGGATCAACAATGAGCAGTTCTTC.

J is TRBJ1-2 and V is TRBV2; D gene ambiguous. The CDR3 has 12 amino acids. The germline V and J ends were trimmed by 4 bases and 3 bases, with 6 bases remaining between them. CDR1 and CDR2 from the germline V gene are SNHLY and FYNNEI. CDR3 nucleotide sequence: TGTGCCAGCAGTGTGAGGGACTATGGCTACACCTTC. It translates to CASSVRDYGYTF.

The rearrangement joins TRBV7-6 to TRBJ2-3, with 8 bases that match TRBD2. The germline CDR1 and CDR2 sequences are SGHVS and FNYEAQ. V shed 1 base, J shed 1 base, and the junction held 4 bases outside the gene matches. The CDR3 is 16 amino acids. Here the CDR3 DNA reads TGTGCCAGCAGCTTAGGCCCAGCGGGAGGCACAGATACGCAGTATTTT. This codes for CASSLGPAGGTDTQYF.

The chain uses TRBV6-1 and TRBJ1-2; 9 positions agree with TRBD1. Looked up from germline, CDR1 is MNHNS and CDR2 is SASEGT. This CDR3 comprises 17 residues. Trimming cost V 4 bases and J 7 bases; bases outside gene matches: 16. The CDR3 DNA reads TGTGCCAGCAGTGGCGAAACGTTGGGGGACAGGGTTAGTGGCTACACCTTC. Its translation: CASSGETLGDRVSGYTF.

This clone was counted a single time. The CDR3 loop reads CASSPRTGMNEQYF. Here the CDR3 DNA reads TGTGCCAGCAGCCCTAGGACAGGGATGAACGAGCAGTACTTC. The gene calls are TRBV5-4 and TRBJ2-7; TRBD1 aligns across 8 bases. The CDR3 is made up of 14 amino acids. Germline CDR1 is SGHNT and CDR2 is YYREEE (reference sequence). Trimming at V came to 4 bases and at J to 5 bases, leaving 8 bases not matched to a gene. Drawing the rest from reference TRBV5-4 and TRBJ2-7, the complete variable domain is ETGVTQSPTHLIKTRGQQVTLRCSSQSGHNTVSWYQQALGQGPQFIFQYYREEENGRGNFPPRFSGLQFPNYSSELNVNALELDDSALYLCASSPRTGMNEQYFGPGTRLTVT.

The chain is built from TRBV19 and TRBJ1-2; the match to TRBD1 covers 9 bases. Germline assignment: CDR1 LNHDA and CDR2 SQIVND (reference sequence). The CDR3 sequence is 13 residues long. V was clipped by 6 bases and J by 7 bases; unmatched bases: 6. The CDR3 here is CASSTGTGTGYTF. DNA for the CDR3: TGTGCCAGTAGCACCGGGACAGGGACTGGCTACACCTTC.

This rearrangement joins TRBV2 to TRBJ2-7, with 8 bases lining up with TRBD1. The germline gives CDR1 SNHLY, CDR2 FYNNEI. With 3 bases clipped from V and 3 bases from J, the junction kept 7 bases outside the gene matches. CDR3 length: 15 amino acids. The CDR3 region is CASSEMTGVFYEQYF. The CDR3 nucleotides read TGTGCCAGCAGTGAGATGACAGGGGTCTTCTACGAGCAGTACTTC.